This T cell receptor (beta chain) was sequenced during a study of blood T cell repertoires in COVID-19. Germline assignment: CDR1 GTSNPN and CDR2 SVGIG (reference sequence). This CDR3 comprises 14 residues. The V and J ends lost 4 bases and 8 bases, in that order; junction bases with no gene match: 5. TCRdb's copy holds only in-frame clones and misses some; the assay was immunoSEQ multiplex PCR. The table includes about 240,000 clones, around 83% detected once. The sample was peripheral blood. This clonotype was sampled from a woman aged 55-75 years with active or convalescent COVID-19. The gene calls are TRBV30 and TRBJ1-6, with 10 nucleotides matching TRBD1. The DNA of the CDR3 is TGTGCCTGGACCCTCGGACAGGGGGATTCACCCCTCCACTTT. Its translation: CAWTLGQGDSPLHF.